These 14 T cell receptor beta chains were all obtained from the same sample, sequenced in a study of blood T cell repertoires in COVID-19. TCRdb's table, derived via immunoSEQ multiplex PCR, lists solely in-frame clones and lacks some. The data contain 220,000 or so clones, 70% to 85% of them singletons. The source material was peripheral blood. These receptors were taken from a woman aged 80 or older with acute or convalescent COVID-19.

This chain joins TRBV29-1 and TRBJ2-3; 8 positions match TRBD1. V lost 4 bases, J lost 5 bases, and 5 bases stayed unmatched. CDR3 length: 13 residues. The germline V gene encodes CDR1 SQVTM and CDR2 ANQGSEA. CDR3 sequence: CSVAPTGGDTQYF. The CDR3, as DNA: TGCAGCGTTGCGCCAACAGGGGGAGATACGCAGTATTTT.

This clone has a handful of counts. The chain recombines TRBV5-8 with TRBJ1-5, with D perhaps matching TRBD1 (5 bases). CDR3 length equals 13 residues. The V gene's germline CDR1 is SGHTS and CDR2 YDEGEE. Trimming took 1 base from V and 4 from J, leaving 6 bases between them. CDR3 in amino acids: CASSLRTNQPQHF. The CDR3 DNA sequence: TGTGCCAGCAGCTTGAGGACAAATCAGCCCCAGCATTTT.

This rearrangement joins TRBV7-2 to TRBJ2-1; 15 bases agree with TRBD2. V dropped 5 bases and J dropped 0; count of bases not matched to a gene: 8. CDR3 length: 19 residues. Germline lookup yields CDR1 SGHTA and CDR2 FQGNSA. The CDR3 DNA is TGTGCCAGCAGCCTACCGGGACTAGCGGGAGGCCTCTCCTACAATGAGCAGTTCTTC. This gives the protein CASSLPGLAGGLSYNEQFF.

J is TRBJ2-7 and V is TRBV29-1, with D possibly TRBD2 on 7 matching bases. The CDR3 has 16 residues. V lost 4 bases, J lost 4 bases, and 23 bases lay in between. Germline CDR1 reads SQVTM; CDR2 reads ANQGSEA. The CDR3 sequence: CSVGSPKRGGGYEQYF. CDR3 bases: TGCAGCGTTGGGTCTCCTAAGAGGGGGGGCGGTTACGAGCAGTACTTC.

The chain links TRBV6-6 to TRBJ2-7; weak D call: TRBD1 (6 bases). The CDR3 covers 16 residues. Germline CDR1 is MNHNY and CDR2 is SVGAGI (reference sequence). Deletions cut 5 bases from V and 0 bases from J, with 17 bases between. CDR3 amino acids: CASSAFSGTISYEQYF. The CDR3 nucleotides are TGTGCCAGCAGTGCCTTTTCCGGGACAATCTCCTACGAGCAGTACTTC.

The chain combines TRBV5-6 with TRBJ2-7; D perhaps matches TRBD1 (6 bases). CDR1 is SGHDT, CDR2 YYEEEE, per germline. The CDR3 contains 15 residues. V gave up 4 bases and J gave up 4 bases, with 18 bases separating them. CDR3 residues: CASSPPRDKRYEQYF. The DNA for the CDR3 is TGTGCCAGCAGCCCCCCCCGGGACAAAAGATACGAGCAGTACTTC.

This clone was recorded only once. The chain couples TRBV7-9 to TRBJ2-1, with a weak D call TRBD2 (5 bases). Trimming stripped 5 bases from V and 8 bases from J, with 16 bases between. Germline V lookup: CDR1 SEHNR, CDR2 FQNEAQ (reference sequence). The length of the CDR3 is 14 residues. The CDR3 region has the DNA TGTGCCAGCAGCCACTCCCGGGATGCCCATGAGCAGTTCTTC. Translated: CASSHSRDAHEQFF.

The gene calls are TRBV3-1 (or the pseudogene TRBV3-2) and TRBJ1-4, with D unclear. The germline V and J ends were trimmed by 0 bases and 4 bases, with 9 bases remaining between them. The CDR3 has 15 residues. Looked up from germline, CDR1 is LGHDT and CDR2 is YNNKEL (reference sequence). The CDR3 spells CASSQDIILNEKLFF. CDR3 DNA: TGTGCCAGCAGCCAAGACATCATACTTAATGAAAAACTGTTTTTT.

The rearrangement uses TRBV27 and TRBJ1-5; D remains ambiguous. CDR1 and CDR2 (germline): MNHEY, SMNVEV (reference sequence). The germline V and J ends were trimmed by 1 base and 6 bases, with 19 bases remaining between them. This CDR3 is 17 amino acids long. For the CDR3, the DNA is TGTGCCAGCAGTTTATTGTTCTTGTCCCTTTTAGCTCAGCCCCAGCATTTT. Its translation: CASSLLFLSLLAQPQHF.

The V call is TRBV19, the J call TRBJ1-4; perhaps TRBD1 as D (6 bases). This CDR3 spans 15 amino acids. Germline assignment: CDR1 LNHDA and CDR2 SQIVND (reference sequence). V gave up 5 bases and J gave up 0 bases, with 10 bases separating them. The chain's CDR3 is CASSAGTTTNEKLFF. CDR3 nucleotide sequence: TGTGCCAGTAGTGCCGGGACAACAACTAATGAAAAACTGTTTTTT.

The rearrangement links TRBV5-5 to TRBJ2-3; the match to TRBD1 covers 8 bases. The CDR3 has 15 residues. V gave up 4 bases and J gave up 3 bases; unmatched junction bases: 7. Germline V gene sequence: CDR1 SGHKS, CDR2 YYEKEE (reference sequence). The CDR3 nucleotides are TGTGCCAGCAGCAGGGACAGGACTGTAACAGATACGCAGTATTTT. It codes for CASSRDRTVTDTQYF.

The chain uses TRBV7-8 and TRBJ1-1; a weak D match, TRBD1 (6 bases). This CDR3 has 14 amino acids. Per germline, CDR1 SGHVS and CDR2 FQNEAQ. Trimming pared 1 base from V and 2 bases from J, leaving 8 bases between. CDR3 DNA: TGTGCCAGCAGCTTAGTGGGACAAAACACTGAAGCTTTCTTT. The encoded protein is CASSLVGQNTEAFF.

The chain links TRBV9 to TRBJ1-6; a possible D gene is TRBD1 (6 bases). V lost 3 bases, J lost 10 bases, and 14 bases lay in between. This CDR3 region has 14 residues. Germline V lookup: CDR1 SGDLS, CDR2 YYNGEE. This chain's CDR3 is CASSAIQGGSPLHF. The CDR3 coding sequence is TGTGCCAGCAGCGCAATACAGGGAGGGTCACCCCTCCACTTT. Complete variable domain (other parts from reference TRBV9 and TRBJ1-6): DSGVTQTPKHLITATGQRVTLRCSPRSGDLSVYWYQQSLDQGLQFLIQYYNGEERAKGNILERFSAQQFPDLHSELNLSSLELGDSALYFCASSAIQGGSPLHFGNGTRLTVT.

The V gene is TRBV5-4, the J gene TRBJ2-7, with a weak D call TRBD2 (5 bases). The CDR3 covers 14 residues. Trimming took 1 base from V and 0 from J, leaving 8 bases between them. CDR1 is SGHNT and CDR2 is YYREEE in the germline V gene (reference sequence). The CDR3 nucleotides read TGTGCCAGCAGCTTGTCGGGGAGCTCCTACGAGCAGTACTTC. It specifies CASSLSGSSYEQYF.